The 3 T cell receptor beta chains reported below all come from one sample, sequenced in a study of PD-L1 blockade in urothelial cancer (dated by TCRdb to 2017 to 2019). The library was produced with the immunoSEQ multiplex PCR assay. In TCRdb, the immuneACCESS table is reduced to in-frame sequences with V and J assigned. These tables do not hold every clone; where another copy was compared, an unresolved V gene accounts for under half, and the others remain unexplained. This sample comprises tens of thousands of clones, roughly 84% of them detected only once. More than 30% of the sample rests with the top ten. Sequenced here: PBMCs, sampled around atezolizumab (anti-PD-L1) treatment. The origin of the receptors is a man in his fifties or sixties with urothelial cancer.

The genes are TRBV6-5 and TRBJ2-5, with D perhaps TRBD2 (6 bases). The CDR3 is made up of 15 amino acids. The germline CDR1 and CDR2 sequences are MNHEY and SVGAGI. V lost 2 bases to trimming and J lost 5 bases, with 15 bases between them. This chain's CDR3 is CASSYRQRAGETQYF. The CDR3 DNA reads as TGTGCCAGCAGTTACAGGCAGCGCGCGGGGGAGACCCAGTACTTC.

This chain joins TRBV5-1 and TRBJ2-7; the match to TRBD2 covers 8 bases. This CDR3 has 14 residues. The germline V gene has CDR1 SGHRS and CDR2 YFSETQ. V lost 0 bases to trimming and J lost 6 bases; unmatched junction nucleotides: 5. Written as DNA, the CDR3 is TGCGCCAGCAGCTTGGAGGGACTAGGATCCGAGCAGTACTTC. Amino acids: CASSLEGLGSEQYF.

This chain uses TRBV7-3 with TRBJ1-2; 8 bases fit TRBD1. The CDR3 extends over 14 amino acids. CDR1 is SGHTA and CDR2 is FQGTGA in the germline V gene. V dropped 5 bases and J dropped 4; count of bases not matched to a gene: 6. CDR3 region: CASSQGQGGYGYTF. In DNA, the CDR3 is TGTGCCAGCAGCCAAGGACAGGGCGGCTATGGCTACACCTTC.